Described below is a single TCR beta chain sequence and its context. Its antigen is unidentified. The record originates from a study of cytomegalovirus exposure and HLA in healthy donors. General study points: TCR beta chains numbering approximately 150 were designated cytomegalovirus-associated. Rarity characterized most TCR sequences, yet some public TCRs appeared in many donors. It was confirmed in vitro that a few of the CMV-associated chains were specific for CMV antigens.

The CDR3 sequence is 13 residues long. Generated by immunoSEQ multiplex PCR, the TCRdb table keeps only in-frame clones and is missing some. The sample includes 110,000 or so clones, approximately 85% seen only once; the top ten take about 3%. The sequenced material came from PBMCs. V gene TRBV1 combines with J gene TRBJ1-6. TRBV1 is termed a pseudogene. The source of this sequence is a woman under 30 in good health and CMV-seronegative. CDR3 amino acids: CTSTRGLRSPLHF. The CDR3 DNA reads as TGCACCAGCACCCGGGGTCTCCGGTCACCCCTCCACTTT.